This T cell receptor (beta chain) is drawn from a study of cytomegalovirus exposure and HLA in healthy donors. Study-wide findings and caveats: Researchers catalogued roughly 150 TCR beta chains as cytomegalovirus-associated. Rarity characterized most TCR sequences, yet some public TCRs appeared in many donors.

The V end lost 5 bases, the J end lost 2 bases, and 17 bases lay between the germline ends. This CDR3 region has 15 residues. In germline, CDR1 is SQVTM, CDR2 ANQGSEA. Points on this clone: Its antigen remains unidentified.

The donors were in the approximately 130-subject validation cohort; that cohort was separate from the roughly 730-subject first cohort. Generated by immunoSEQ multiplex PCR, the TCRdb table keeps only in-frame clones and is missing some. This table has 110,000 or so clones, approximately 90% appearing once. The chain joins TRBV29-1 to TRBJ2-3; a possible D gene is TRBD2 (5 bases). The sample comprised PBMCs. This TCR derives from a man younger than 35 in good health and CMV-seropositive. CDR3 sequence: CSVSGMDGPTDTQYF. CDR3 nucleotides: TGCAGCGTTAGCGGTATGGACGGACCCACAGATACGCAGTATTTT.